This T cell receptor (beta chain) was observed in a study of tumor-infiltrating lymphocytes in primary liver carcinoma. In regard to this clonotype: A clone one base away is much larger, so this may be a read error.

The input was 400 to 500 ng total RNA; TCR beta cDNA was made from it with a constant-region primer. Three-round nested multiplex PCR performed with slightly modified ARM-PCR produced the TCR beta libraries. Rounds one and two of PCR, each of 9 to 11 cycles, were primed with TRBV1-TRBV30 forward primers and a C-beta reverse primer. Each CDR3 protein gets one entry after TCRdb re-called the multiplex PCR reads with MiXCR. The table shows fewer than 350,000 distinct CDR3 sequences, with about 62% occurring only once. CDR1 and CDR2 from the germline V gene are LGHNA and YSLEER. The CDR3 has 14 residues. The germline V and J ends were trimmed by 4 bases and 5 bases, with 15 bases remaining between them. Out of unsorted whole blood came the blood RNA, and germline DNA was extracted as well. Researchers reported drawing about 4 milliliters of peripheral blood before surgery.

This clonotype was obtained from a man between 35 and 55 years old with primary liver carcinoma and hepatitis B virus infection. The rearrangement uses TRBV4-3 and TRBJ2-7; D gene ambiguous. The specimen was peripheral blood. The CDR3 coding sequence is TGCGCCAGCAGCCCGGTGACGGAAAACGACGAGCAGTACTTC. This gives the protein CASSPVTENDEQYF.